This T cell receptor (beta chain) derives from a study of cytomegalovirus exposure and HLA in healthy donors. Study-level background: Within an early data release were 80 million to 90 million unique TCRs drawn from HLA-typed donors.

Regarding the study as a whole: The sole available immune exposure information was CMV serostatus. The CMV antigen specificity of three CMV-associated chains was confirmed through in vitro analysis.

Remarks on this clone: As yet, its antigen is unknown.

This PCR relied on a set of 60 Vbeta primers and 13 Jbeta primers. Here immunoSEQ multiplex PCR was the method, and the copy in TCRdb shows in-frame clones only, minus some. The sample includes around 190,000 clones, almost 80% of them seen just once. The germline V and J ends were trimmed by 1 base and 0 bases, with 10 bases remaining between them. The CDR3 extends over 17 amino acids. Per germline, CDR1 SEHNR and CDR2 FQNEAQ (reference sequence). The rearrangement joins TRBV7-9 to TRBJ1-6; possible D gene TRBD1, 5 bases. What was sequenced was PBMCs. This TCR was recovered from a woman between 18 and 29 years old in good health and CMV-seronegative. The chain's CDR3 is CASSLGQLSSYNSPLHF. The DNA of the CDR3 is TGTGCCAGCAGCTTAGGACAGTTGAGCTCCTATAATTCACCCCTCCACTTT.